Following are 2 T cell receptor beta chains from one sample sequenced in a study of control samples from healthy donors and cancer patients. Sequenced by immunoSEQ multiplex PCR; TCRdb stores in-frame clones only, minus some. The table includes some 130,000 clones, 85% to 95% detected once. Sequenced: PBMCs. The source is a man aged 50 to 59 with head and neck cancer.

Concerning this clone: Other DNA sequences in the sample encode the same CDR3. CDR3 protein: CASSLGGGWNSPLHF. The CDR3 bases are TGTGCCAGCAGCTTGGGTGGCGGGTGGAATTCACCCCTCCACTTT. The chain combines TRBV5-6 with TRBJ1-6, with D unresolved. This CDR3 is built from 15 residues. The germline gives CDR1 SGHDT, CDR2 YYEEEE. Between the trimmed V and J ends, which lost 0 bases and 7 bases, there was a span of 11 bases.

The chain employs TRBV24-1 and TRBJ2-1; D might be TRBD1 (7 bases). V gave up 3 bases and J gave up 6 bases, with 20 bases separating them. This CDR3 contains 17 residues. The germline gives CDR1 KGHDR, CDR2 SFDVKD. In DNA, the CDR3 is TGTGCCACCAGTGATCTGGGCGGGACAGCCCAACTCAATGAGCAGTTCTTC. The encoded protein is CATSDLGGTAQLNEQFF.